This T cell receptor (beta chain) was captured by sequencing in a study of post-analysis software for immune sequencing data. Study-wide background: The disease courses covered relapsing-remitting, secondary progressive and progressive-relapsing multiple sclerosis. Findings and limits, study-wide: There were five or six TRBV segments more frequent in patients than controls, and TRBV5-6, TRBV5-1 and TRBV20-1 were among them. Multiple sclerosis patients had significantly lower normalized Chao1 diversity than controls.

Tagging with unique molecular identifiers was a feature of the TCR beta cDNA libraries. In TCRdb, the PCR reads were re-called with MiXCR into one record per CDR3 protein. Of fewer than 550,000 distinct CDR3 sequences listed, around a third are singletons. There are 12 residues in the CDR3. Deletions cut 5 bases from V and 4 bases from J, with 6 bases between. This clonotype was picked up a small number of times. The antigen is not known. The J gene is TRBJ1-3, the V gene TRBV12-3 or TRBV12-4, with D possibly matching TRBD1 (6 bases). The sample taken for sequencing was blood. The source is a girl under 18 with multiple sclerosis. The DNA for the CDR3 is TGTGCCAGCAGTCAGGGGGGAAACACCATATATTTT. This gives the protein CASSQGGNTIYF.